This T cell receptor (beta chain) was identified during a study of blood T cell repertoires in COVID-19. On the study more broadly: From the United States, Italy and Spain came samples of acute and convalescent COVID-19.

Trimming removed 4 bases from V and 12 bases from J; junction bases left unmatched: 5. The CDR3 covers 12 residues. Assay used: immunoSEQ multiplex PCR; TCRdb lists only in-frame clones, some missing. The sample yields around 260,000 clones, around 84% seen once. Participants had their cohort set by participant-reported clinical history. What was sequenced was PBMCs or T cells enriched from blood (not recorded which). The receptor comes from a man aged 30 to 45 with acute COVID-19. The chain combines TRBV12-3 or TRBV12-4 with TRBJ2-1; 8 bases agree with TRBD2. The CDR3 reads CASSSLAGWQFF. The CDR3 nucleotides read TGTGCCAGCAGTTCATTAGCGGGATGGCAGTTCTTC.